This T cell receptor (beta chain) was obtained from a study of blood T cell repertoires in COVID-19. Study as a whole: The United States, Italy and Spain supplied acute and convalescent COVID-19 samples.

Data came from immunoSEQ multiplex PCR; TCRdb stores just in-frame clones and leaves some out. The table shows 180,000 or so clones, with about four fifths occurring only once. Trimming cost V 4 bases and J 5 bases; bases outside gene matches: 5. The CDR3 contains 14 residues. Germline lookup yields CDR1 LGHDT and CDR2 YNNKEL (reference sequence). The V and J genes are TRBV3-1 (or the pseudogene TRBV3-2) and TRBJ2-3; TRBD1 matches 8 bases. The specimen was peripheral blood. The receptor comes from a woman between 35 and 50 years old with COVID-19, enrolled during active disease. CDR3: CASSRFRGQDTQYF. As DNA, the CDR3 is TGTGCCAGCAGCCGGTTCAGGGGGCAAGATACGCAGTATTTT.